The 9 T cell receptor beta chains given below trace back to one sample, sequenced in a study of T cells after yellow fever vaccination. TCRdb re-called the 5' RACE reads through MiXCR, storing one row per CDR3 protein. Of approximately 610,000 distinct CDR3 sequences detected, around 17% appear once; the ten largest clones hold around 16%. Sequenced material: PBMCs, taken 5 to 6 days after the first yellow fever vaccination. The receptors here all came from a man between 18 and 35 years old who received the YFV17D yellow fever vaccine.

This clonotype was detected only a few times. This chain connects TRBV4-1 to TRBJ1-1; D is undetermined. Trimming cost V 5 bases and J 4 bases, with 14 bases left between them. The CDR3 has 14 amino acids. In germline, CDR1 is MGHRA, CDR2 YSYEKL. CDR3 in amino acids: CASSLSLEPTEAFF. The CDR3 bases are TGCGCCAGCAGCTTATCATTAGAGCCCACTGAAGCTTTCTTT.

This sequence joins TRBV20-1 and TRBJ2-1, with 7 bases aligning to TRBD1. The CDR3 covers 15 residues. Germline CDR1 is DFQATT and CDR2 is SNEGSKA (reference sequence). V was pared by 0 bases and J by 0 bases, with 2 bases of the junction left unmatched. The CDR3 DNA reads TGCAGTGCTAGAGATCCAGGGGGCTCCTACAATGAGCAGTTCTTC. It codes for CSARDPGGSYNEQFF.

The table lists this clonotype with a count of one. This chain connects TRBV7-6 to TRBJ1-1, with a possible D match to TRBD1 (6 bases). Germline V gene data show CDR1 as SGHVS and CDR2 as FNYEAQ. V was shortened by 1 base and J by 1 base, with 10 bases between the two germline ends. This CDR3 comprises 15 residues. The DNA of the CDR3 is TGTGCCAGCAGCTTAGGGGGGGCGACGAACACTGAAGCTTTCTTT. This sequence encodes CASSLGGATNTEAFF.

This clonotype was seen a handful of times. This chain uses TRBV19 with TRBJ1-1; no reliable D call. Germline CDR1 and CDR2: LNHDA and SQIVND (reference sequence). The CDR3 consists of 14 residues. Trimming left V 3 bases short and J 7 bases short, with 15 bases between. This chain's CDR3 is CASSIQVGRIEAFF. The CDR3 nucleotides are TGTGCCAGTAGTATTCAAGTTGGAAGAATTGAAGCTTTCTTT.

The V gene is TRBV11-1, the J gene TRBJ2-6; tentatively, D is TRBD1 (6 bases). The CDR3 consists of 18 residues. Trimming shortened V by 7 bases and J by 0 bases, and 19 bases separated the two germline ends. Germline-derived CDR1 and CDR2 are SGHAT and FQDESV (reference sequence). CDR3 in amino acids: CASTGPGHTYSGANVLTF. In DNA, the CDR3 is TGTGCCAGCACCGGCCCGGGACACACCTACTCTGGGGCCAACGTCCTGACTTTC.

The CDR3 DNA follows: TGTGCCAGCAGCTTGTGGGTTCCGGGTCGTCTTAATGGCTACACCTTC. It yields the protein CASSLWVPGRLNGYTF. The rearrangement links TRBV7-8 to TRBJ1-2; D not resolved. CDR1 SGHVS and CDR2 FQNEAQ come from the germline V gene. CDR3 length: 16 residues. The V and J ends lost 3 bases and 6 bases respectively, with 20 bases between them.

J is TRBJ2-3 and V is TRBV29-1, with 7 nucleotides matching TRBD1. CDR3 length equals 13 residues. Per the germline V gene, CDR1 is SQVTM and CDR2 is ANQGSEA. V gave up 1 base and J gave up 6 bases; unmatched junction bases: 4. The CDR3 reads CSVEGQGPDTQYF. The CDR3 DNA is TGCAGCGTTGAAGGACAGGGCCCCGATACGCAGTATTTT.

This clonotype was observed many times. V gene TRBV9 combines with J gene TRBJ2-5, with unresolved D. The V end was cut by 3 bases, the J end by 1 base, with 10 bases between. CDR3 length equals 14 residues. The germline gives CDR1 SGDLS, CDR2 YYNGEE. The CDR3 DNA is TGTGCCAGCAGCGGAGGAGTTTTCCAAGAGACCCAGTACTTC. Amino acid sequence: CASSGGVFQETQYF.

The chain recombines TRBV5-6 with TRBJ2-3, with TRBD2 as a possible D gene (5 bases). In germline, CDR1 is SGHDT, CDR2 YYEEEE. The CDR3 has 15 residues. V lost 4 bases, J lost 4 bases, and 16 bases lay in between. CDR3 sequence (DNA): TGTGCCAGCAGCCCCCTTGCGGGTACATCAGATACGCAGTATTTT. Translated: CASSPLAGTSDTQYF. The whole variable domain, filled in from reference TRBV5-6 and TRBJ2-3, reads DAGVTQSPTHLIKTRGQQVTLRCSPKSGHDTVSWYQQALGQGPQFIFQYYEEEERQRGNFPDRFSGHQFPNYSSELNVNALLLGDSALYLCASSPLAGTSDTQYFGPGTRLTVL.